The clone carrying this T cell receptor (beta chain) was found a few times. Its matching antigen is unknown. RNA was isolated and reverse transcribed to cDNA, the sequencing template. Sequencing used immunoSEQ multiplex PCR; TCRdb keeps in-frame clones, though not all of them. Of 160,000 or so clones in the sample, approximately 59% are singletons; the top ten hold 16%. This sample's treatment: oral pan-JAK inhibitor, 5-10 mg twice daily. Researchers gathered lesional scalp punch biopsies and peripheral blood from patients with alopecia areata. The record originates from a study of CD8+ T cells in alopecia areata. As for the study in general: Treated patients were dosed with oral tofacitinib, taking 5 to 10 mg twice daily. Treated patients were scored for severity by percent of scalp affected.

Germline lookup yields CDR1 SQVTM and CDR2 ANQGSEA. This CDR3 has 12 residues. V was pared by 6 bases and J by 4 bases, with 9 bases between. Study-level findings and limits: Persistence in scalp and blood during tofacitinib was observed for many expanded lesional clones.

The receptor was derived from a human donor with alopecia areata. The input for sequencing was CD4+ T cells sorted from blood, taken at week 56, from a patient treated with tofacitinib. The chain couples TRBV29-1 to TRBJ2-2, with a weak D call TRBD1 (6 bases). CDR3 bases: TGCAGCGTGGACAGCCCCACCGGGGAGCTGTTTTTT. Protein: CSVDSPTGELFF.